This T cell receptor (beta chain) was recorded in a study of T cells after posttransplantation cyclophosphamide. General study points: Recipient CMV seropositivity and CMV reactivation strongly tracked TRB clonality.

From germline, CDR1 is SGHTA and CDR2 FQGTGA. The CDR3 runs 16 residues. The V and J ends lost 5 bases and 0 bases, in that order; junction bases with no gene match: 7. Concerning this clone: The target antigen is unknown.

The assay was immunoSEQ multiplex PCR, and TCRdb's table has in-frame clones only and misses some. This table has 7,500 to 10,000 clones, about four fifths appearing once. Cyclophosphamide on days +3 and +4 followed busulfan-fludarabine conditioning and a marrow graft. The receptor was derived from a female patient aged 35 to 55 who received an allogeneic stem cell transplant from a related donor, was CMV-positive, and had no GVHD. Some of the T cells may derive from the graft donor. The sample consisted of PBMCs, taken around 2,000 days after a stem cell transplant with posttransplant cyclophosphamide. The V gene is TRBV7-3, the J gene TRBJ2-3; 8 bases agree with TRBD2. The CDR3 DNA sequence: TGTGCCAGCAGCCTCGTAGCGGGAAGTAGCACAGATACGCAGTATTTT. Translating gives CASSLVAGSSTDTQYF.